The 14 T cell receptor beta chains presented below share a single source sample, sequenced in a study of T cell responses to AZD1222 COVID-19 vaccine. Repertoires were generated with immunoSEQ multiplex PCR, while TCRdb's copy carries only in-frame clones and drops some. Here the sample spans approximately 260,000 clones, more than 80% being singletons. The source was peripheral blood, collected on day 0 of AZD1222 vaccination. The source is an adult in good health.

The chain links TRBV20-1 to TRBJ2-3; perhaps D is TRBD1 or TRBD2 (5 bases each). Germline V gene lookup returns CDR1 DFQATT and CDR2 SNEGSKA (reference sequence). V was trimmed by 3 bases and J by 7 bases, leaving 14 bases between them. This CDR3 has 13 amino acids. Here the CDR3 DNA reads TGCAGTGCTAGTGGGGCCGTGACTAATACGCAGTATTTT. Amino acids: CSASGAVTNTQYF.

The chain uses TRBV10-3 and TRBJ2-1; 7 bases match TRBD1. Germline CDR1 and CDR2: ENHRY and SYGVKD. V was clipped by 0 bases and J by 10 bases; unmatched bases: 0. The CDR3 contains 12 residues. The CDR3 sequence: CAISESDREQFF. CDR3 sequence (DNA): TGTGCCATCAGTGAGTCGGACAGGGAGCAGTTCTTC.

This chain uses TRBV11-2 with TRBJ2-1; 9 bases are a match to TRBD1. Trimming cost V 0 bases and J 3 bases; bases outside gene matches: 0. The CDR3 extends over 15 amino acids. CDR1 and CDR2 from the germline V gene are SGHAT and FQNNGV. The CDR3 nucleotides are TGTGCCAGCAGCTTAGAGGGACAGGGCTACAATGAGCAGTTCTTC. It yields the protein CASSLEGQGYNEQFF.

The J gene is TRBJ2-5, the V gene TRBV9; 7 bases fit TRBD2. The CDR3 totals 17 residues. Germline V CDR1 and CDR2: SGDLS, YYNGEE. After removal of 0 bases from V and 4 bases from J, the junction contained 12 bases not matched to a gene. This chain's CDR3 is CASSVAGGDRGRETQYF. In DNA, the CDR3 is TGTGCCAGCAGCGTAGCTGGGGGGGACCGGGGCCGAGAGACCCAGTACTTC.

The CDR3 region is CATSRDRASGIYEQYF. The CDR3 DNA reads TGTGCCACCAGCAGAGATCGGGCTAGCGGGATCTACGAGCAGTACTTC. The V gene is TRBV15, the J gene TRBJ2-7, with 9 bases lining up with TRBD2. Trimming took 0 bases from V and 3 from J; bases not matched to a gene: 6. From germline, CDR1 is LNHNV and CDR2 YYDKDF (reference sequence). This CDR3 has 16 amino acids.

This chain uses TRBV28 with TRBJ1-2; 7 bases are a match to TRBD1. The trim removed 7 bases at V and 4 bases at J, leaving 6 bases unmatched. Germline CDR1 is MDHEN and CDR2 is SYDVKM. The CDR3 covers 13 residues. The CDR3 sequence is CASTPGGLYGYTF. DNA of the CDR3: TGTGCCAGCACCCCAGGGGGTCTCTATGGCTACACCTTC.

This clone came up a few times. The chain has TRBV7-9 and TRBJ1-1; D gene uncertain. In germline, CDR1 is SEHNR, CDR2 FQNEAQ (reference sequence). V shed 3 bases and J shed 1 base, with 15 bases lying between them. The CDR3 spans 16 residues. CDR3: CASSLGWLDPNTEAFF. DNA for the CDR3: TGTGCCAGCAGCTTGGGATGGTTGGACCCGAACACTGAAGCTTTCTTT.

The rearrangement links TRBV7-3 to TRBJ2-3; a weak D match, TRBD2 (6 bases). The CDR3 sequence is 14 residues long. The germline V gene has CDR1 SGHTA and CDR2 FQGTGA. The V gene lost 5 bases and the J gene lost 0 bases, with 9 bases spanning the gap. CDR3 nucleotide sequence: TGTGCCAGCAGCCAACGGGGGAGCACAGATACGCAGTATTTT. Translation gives CASSQRGSTDTQYF.

Only one count was recorded for this clone. The chain carries TRBV4-1 and TRBJ1-5; the D gene is possibly TRBD1 (5 bases). Trimming shortened V by 3 bases and J by 3 bases, and 18 bases separated the two germline ends. Germline V CDR1 and CDR2: MGHRA, YSYEKL. The CDR3 covers 17 residues. CDR3 DNA sequence: TGCGCCAGCAGCCAGTCCAAGGGGACCTTTAACAATCAGCCCCAGCATTTT. Translation gives CASSQSKGTFNNQPQHF.

The rearrangement links TRBV6-6 to TRBJ1-2, with D possibly being TRBD1 (6 bases). Germline CDR1 and CDR2: MNHNY and SVGAGI (reference sequence). V lost 6 bases and J 4 bases, leaving 12 bases between the germline ends. There are 13 residues in the CDR3. CDR3 nucleotides: TGTGCCAGCAGCCCGGACAGTTTCTATGGCTACACCTTC. It specifies CASSPDSFYGYTF.

The chain uses TRBV9 and TRBJ2-1; 10 bases line up with TRBD2. The V and J ends lost 4 bases and 8 bases, in that order; junction bases with no gene match: 6. This CDR3 is built from 14 residues. CDR1 is SGDLS, CDR2 YYNGEE, per germline. CDR3 nucleotides: TGTGCCAGCAGCCCCGGGACTAGCGTTCATGAGCAGTTCTTC. It is translated as CASSPGTSVHEQFF.

With regard to this clone: The sample contains more than one DNA sequence encoding this CDR3. This chain connects TRBV9 to TRBJ1-4, with D possibly being TRBD1 (5 bases). Trimming stripped 2 bases from V and 7 bases from J, with 12 bases between. Germline CDR1 SGDLS, CDR2 YYNGEE. This CDR3 is 14 amino acids long. The CDR3 here is CASSVGTGGEKLFF. The DNA of the CDR3 is TGTGCCAGCAGCGTGGGGACGGGGGGTGAAAAACTGTTTTTT.

The rearrangement joins TRBV7-2 to TRBJ2-5, with D perhaps TRBD1 (7 bases). The CDR3 runs 14 residues. V lost 5 bases and J lost 5, with 15 bases in between. Germline CDR1 is SGHTA and CDR2 is FQGNSA. The DNA of the CDR3 is TGTGCCAGCAGCCGGGGGACAGCGCAGGAGACCCAGTACTTC. Translating gives CASSRGTAQETQYF.

The chain couples TRBV12-3 or TRBV12-4 to TRBJ2-7, with D perhaps assigned TRBD1 or TRBD2 (5 bases each). The V and J ends lost 7 bases and 9 bases respectively, with 19 bases between them. This CDR3 spans 13 amino acids. CDR3 bases: TGTGCCAGCACCTCAAATGTGGGACGCGGGCAGTACTTC. As protein: CASTSNVGRGQYF.